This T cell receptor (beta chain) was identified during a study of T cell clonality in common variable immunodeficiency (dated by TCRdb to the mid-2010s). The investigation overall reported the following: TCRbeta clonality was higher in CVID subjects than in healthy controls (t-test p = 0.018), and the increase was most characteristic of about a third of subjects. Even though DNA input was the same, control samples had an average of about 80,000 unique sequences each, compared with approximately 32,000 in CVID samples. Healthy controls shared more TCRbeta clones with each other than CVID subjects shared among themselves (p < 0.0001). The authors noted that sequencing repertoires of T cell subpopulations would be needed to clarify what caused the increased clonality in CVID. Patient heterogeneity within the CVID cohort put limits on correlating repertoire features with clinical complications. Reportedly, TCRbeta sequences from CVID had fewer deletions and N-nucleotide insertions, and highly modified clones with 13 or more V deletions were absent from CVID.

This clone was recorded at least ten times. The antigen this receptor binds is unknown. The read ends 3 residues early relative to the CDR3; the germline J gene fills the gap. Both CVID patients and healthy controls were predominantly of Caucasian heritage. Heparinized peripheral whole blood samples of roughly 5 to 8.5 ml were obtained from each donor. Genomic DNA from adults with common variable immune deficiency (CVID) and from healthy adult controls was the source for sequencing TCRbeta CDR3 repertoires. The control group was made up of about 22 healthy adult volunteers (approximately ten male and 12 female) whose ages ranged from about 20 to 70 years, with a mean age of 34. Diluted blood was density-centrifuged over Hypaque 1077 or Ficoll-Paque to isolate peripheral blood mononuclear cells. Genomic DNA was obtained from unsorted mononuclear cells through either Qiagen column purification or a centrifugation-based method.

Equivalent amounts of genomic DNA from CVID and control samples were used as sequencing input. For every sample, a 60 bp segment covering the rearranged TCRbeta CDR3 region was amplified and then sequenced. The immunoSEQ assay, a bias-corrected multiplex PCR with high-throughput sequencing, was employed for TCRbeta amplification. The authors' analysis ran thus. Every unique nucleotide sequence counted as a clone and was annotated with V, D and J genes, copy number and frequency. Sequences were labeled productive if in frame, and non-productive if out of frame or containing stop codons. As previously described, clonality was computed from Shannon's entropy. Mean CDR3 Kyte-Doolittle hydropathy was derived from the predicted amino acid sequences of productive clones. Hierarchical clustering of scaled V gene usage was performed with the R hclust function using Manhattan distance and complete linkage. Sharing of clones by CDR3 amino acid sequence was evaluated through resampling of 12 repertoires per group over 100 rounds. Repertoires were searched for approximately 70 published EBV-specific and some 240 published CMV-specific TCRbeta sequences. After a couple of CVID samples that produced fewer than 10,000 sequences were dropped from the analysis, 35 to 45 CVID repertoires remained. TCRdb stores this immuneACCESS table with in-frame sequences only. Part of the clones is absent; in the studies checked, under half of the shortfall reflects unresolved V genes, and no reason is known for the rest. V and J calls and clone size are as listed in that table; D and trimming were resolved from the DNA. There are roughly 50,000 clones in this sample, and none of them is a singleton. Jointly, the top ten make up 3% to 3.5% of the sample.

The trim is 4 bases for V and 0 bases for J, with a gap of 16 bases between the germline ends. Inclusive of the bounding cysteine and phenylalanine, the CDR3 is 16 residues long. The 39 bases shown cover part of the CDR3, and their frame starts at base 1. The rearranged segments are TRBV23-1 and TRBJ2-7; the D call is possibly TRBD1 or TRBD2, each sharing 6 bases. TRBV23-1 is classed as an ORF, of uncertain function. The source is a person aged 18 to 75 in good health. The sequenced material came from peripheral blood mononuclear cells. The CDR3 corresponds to CASSRRDTGSSYEQYF. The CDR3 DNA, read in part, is TGCGCCAGCAGTCGTAGGGACACCGGGAGCTCCTACGAG.